This T cell receptor (beta chain) was sequenced in a study of blood T cells in healthy people across ages. Healthy individuals of Caucasian origin from Russia, aged about 6 to 95, served as donors. Every donor gave ten milliliters of peripheral blood. Overall study results and limits: Unknown CMV status may confound age-related changes in expanded clones.

A sample-barcoded 5' primer and a J-beta primer mix were used in a second PCR of about 6 to 11 cycles. TCRdb analysed the 5' RACE reads with MiXCR anew, one entry per CDR3 protein. The table has 1,500,000 or so distinct CDR3 sequences, approximately 43% seen once. This CDR3 is built from 16 residues. V lost 2 bases and J 0 bases, leaving 12 bases between the germline ends. This clonotype came up a few times. The antigen remains unidentified. The genes are TRBV12-3 or TRBV12-4 and TRBJ2-3, with D perhaps matching TRBD1 or TRBD2 (5 bases each). The sequence was collected from a woman aged 18-35 years in good health. Sequences were obtained from blood. This CDR3 reads CASSLWSGTSTDTQYF. CDR3 DNA sequence: TGTGCCAGCAGTTTATGGAGTGGGACCAGCACAGATACGCAGTATTTT.